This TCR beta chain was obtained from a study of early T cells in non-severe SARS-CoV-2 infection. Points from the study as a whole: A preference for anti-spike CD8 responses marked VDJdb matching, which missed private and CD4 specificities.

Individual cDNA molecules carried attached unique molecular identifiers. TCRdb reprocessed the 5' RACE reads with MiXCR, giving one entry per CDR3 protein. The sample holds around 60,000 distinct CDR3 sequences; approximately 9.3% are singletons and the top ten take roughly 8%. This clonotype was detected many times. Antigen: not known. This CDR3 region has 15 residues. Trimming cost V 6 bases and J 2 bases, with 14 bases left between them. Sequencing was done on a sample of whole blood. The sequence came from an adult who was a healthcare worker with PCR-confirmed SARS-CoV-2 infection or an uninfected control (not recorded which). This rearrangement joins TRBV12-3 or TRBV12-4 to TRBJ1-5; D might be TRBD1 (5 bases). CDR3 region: CASSPRGLGNQPQHF. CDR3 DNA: TGTGCCAGCAGCCCGAGGGGTTTAGGCAATCAGCCCCAGCATTTT.